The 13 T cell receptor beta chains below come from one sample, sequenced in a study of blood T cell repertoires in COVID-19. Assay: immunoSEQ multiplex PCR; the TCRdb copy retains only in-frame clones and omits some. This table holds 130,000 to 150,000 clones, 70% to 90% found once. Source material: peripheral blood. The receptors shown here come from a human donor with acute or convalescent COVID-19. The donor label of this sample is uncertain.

CDR3 nucleotides: TGCGCCAGCAGCTTCGAACGAGAAGAAGCTTTCTTT. Translated, it gives CASSFEREEAFF. The chain carries TRBV5-1 and TRBJ1-1; D not certain. The CDR3 covers 12 residues. V was shortened by 2 bases and J by 8 bases, with 10 bases between the two germline ends. Germline V gene data show CDR1 as SGHRS and CDR2 as YFSETQ.

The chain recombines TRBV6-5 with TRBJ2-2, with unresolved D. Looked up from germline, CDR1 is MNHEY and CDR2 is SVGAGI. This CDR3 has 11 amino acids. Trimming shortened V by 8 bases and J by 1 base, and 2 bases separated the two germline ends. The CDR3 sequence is CASRNTGELFF. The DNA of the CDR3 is TGTGCCAGCCGGAACACCGGGGAGCTGTTTTTT.

CDR3 amino acids: CASSDQGTGANVLTF. Written as DNA, the CDR3 is TGTGCCAGCAGTGATCAGGGGACTGGGGCCAACGTCCTGACTTTC. This chain links TRBV28 with TRBJ2-6; D may be TRBD1 (6 bases). The CDR3 has 15 amino acids. V lost 5 bases, J lost 2 bases, and 10 bases lay in between. Germline CDR1 MDHEN, CDR2 SYDVKM.

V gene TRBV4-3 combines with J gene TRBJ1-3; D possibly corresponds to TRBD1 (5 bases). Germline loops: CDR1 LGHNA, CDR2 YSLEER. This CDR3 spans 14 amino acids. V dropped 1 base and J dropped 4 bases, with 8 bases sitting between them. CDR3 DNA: TGCGCCAGCAGCCAAGCAGGGCCCGGAAACACCATATATTTT. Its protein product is CASSQAGPGNTIYF.

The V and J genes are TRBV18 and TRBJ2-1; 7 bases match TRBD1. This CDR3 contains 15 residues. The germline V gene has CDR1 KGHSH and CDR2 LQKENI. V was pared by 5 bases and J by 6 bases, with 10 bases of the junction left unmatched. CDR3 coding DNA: TGTGCCAGCTCAGAAGCCCCGGGACAGATCAATGAGCAGTTCTTC. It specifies CASSEAPGQINEQFF.

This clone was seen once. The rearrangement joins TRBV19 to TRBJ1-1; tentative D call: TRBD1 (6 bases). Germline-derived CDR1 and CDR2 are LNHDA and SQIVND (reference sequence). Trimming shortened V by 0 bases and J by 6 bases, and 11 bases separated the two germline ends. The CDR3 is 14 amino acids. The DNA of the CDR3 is TGTGCCAGTAGTATAGAAACAGGGTTCGCTGAAGCTTTCTTT. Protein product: CASSIETGFAEAFF.

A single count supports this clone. Here the CDR3 DNA reads TGTGCCAGCAGTCTAGGACAAGCCTATGGCTACACCTTC. This codes for CASSLGQAYGYTF. The chain combines TRBV27 with TRBJ1-2; perhaps TRBD1 as D (5 bases). V lost 5 bases and J lost 4, with 11 bases in between. This CDR3 region has 13 residues. Germline V gene lookup returns CDR1 MNHEY and CDR2 SMNVEV (reference sequence).

DNA for the CDR3: TGTGCCTGGAGTCGGGCTCCCGGGACTCCCCTTAACTATGGCTACACCTTC. The encoded protein is CAWSRAPGTPLNYGYTF. The V call is TRBV30, the J call TRBJ1-2; TRBD1 might be the D (5 bases). The CDR3 has 17 amino acids. Germline V gene data show CDR1 as GTSNPN and CDR2 as SVGIG (reference sequence). Trimming shortened V by 2 bases and J by 1 base, and 20 bases separated the two germline ends.

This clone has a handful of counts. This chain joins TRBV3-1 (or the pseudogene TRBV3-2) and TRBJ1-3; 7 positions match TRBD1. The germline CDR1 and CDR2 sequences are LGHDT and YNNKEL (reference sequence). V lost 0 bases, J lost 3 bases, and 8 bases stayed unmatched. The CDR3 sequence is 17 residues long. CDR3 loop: CASSQDGQGGYGNTIYF. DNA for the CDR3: TGTGCCAGCAGCCAAGATGGCCAGGGGGGTTATGGAAACACCATATATTTT.

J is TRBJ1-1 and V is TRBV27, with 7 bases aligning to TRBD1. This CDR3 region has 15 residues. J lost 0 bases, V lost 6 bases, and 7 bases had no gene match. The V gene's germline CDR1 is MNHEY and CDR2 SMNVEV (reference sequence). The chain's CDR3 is CASSWDSVMNTEAFF. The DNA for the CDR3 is TGTGCCAGCAGCTGGGACAGCGTCATGAACACTGAAGCTTTCTTT.

CDR3: CASSARDRNTDTQYF. The DNA for the CDR3 is TGCGCCAGCAGCGCACGGGACAGGAACACAGATACGCAGTATTTT. V and J are TRBV4-3 and TRBJ2-3; TRBD1 aligns across 8 bases. CDR3 length: 15 amino acids. CDR1 LGHNA and CDR2 YSLEER come from the germline V gene. V was clipped by 5 bases and J by 2 bases; unmatched bases: 6.

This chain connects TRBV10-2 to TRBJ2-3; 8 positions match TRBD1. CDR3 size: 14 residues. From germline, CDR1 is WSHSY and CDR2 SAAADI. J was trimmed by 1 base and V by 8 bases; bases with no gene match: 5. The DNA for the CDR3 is TGCGCCAGCCTTGGACAGGGCCGCACAGATACGCAGTATTTT. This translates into CASLGQGRTDTQYF.

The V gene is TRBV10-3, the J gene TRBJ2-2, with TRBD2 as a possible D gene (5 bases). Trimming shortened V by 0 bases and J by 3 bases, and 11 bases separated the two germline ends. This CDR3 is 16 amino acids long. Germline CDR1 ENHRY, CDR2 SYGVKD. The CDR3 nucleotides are TGTGCCATCAGTGAGTCGAGGGTTGGAGACACCGGGGAGCTGTTTTTT. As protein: CAISESRVGDTGELFF.